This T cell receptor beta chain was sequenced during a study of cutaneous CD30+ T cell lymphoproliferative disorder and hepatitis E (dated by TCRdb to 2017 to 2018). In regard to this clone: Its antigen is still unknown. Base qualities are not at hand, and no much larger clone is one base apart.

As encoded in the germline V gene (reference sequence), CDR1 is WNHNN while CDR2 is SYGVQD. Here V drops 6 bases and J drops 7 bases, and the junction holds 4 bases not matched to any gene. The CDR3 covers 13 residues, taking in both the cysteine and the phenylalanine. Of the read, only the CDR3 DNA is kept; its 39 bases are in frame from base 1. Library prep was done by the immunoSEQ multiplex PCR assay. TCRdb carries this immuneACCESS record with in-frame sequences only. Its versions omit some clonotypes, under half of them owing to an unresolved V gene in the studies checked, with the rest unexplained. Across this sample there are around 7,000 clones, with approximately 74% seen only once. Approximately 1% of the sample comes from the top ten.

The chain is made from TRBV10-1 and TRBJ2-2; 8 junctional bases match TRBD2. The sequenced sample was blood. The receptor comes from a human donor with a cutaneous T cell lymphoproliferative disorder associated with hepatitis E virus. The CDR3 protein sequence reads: CASSKREFGELFF. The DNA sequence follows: TGCGCCAGCAGCAAGCGGGAGTTCGGGGAGCTGTTTTTT.